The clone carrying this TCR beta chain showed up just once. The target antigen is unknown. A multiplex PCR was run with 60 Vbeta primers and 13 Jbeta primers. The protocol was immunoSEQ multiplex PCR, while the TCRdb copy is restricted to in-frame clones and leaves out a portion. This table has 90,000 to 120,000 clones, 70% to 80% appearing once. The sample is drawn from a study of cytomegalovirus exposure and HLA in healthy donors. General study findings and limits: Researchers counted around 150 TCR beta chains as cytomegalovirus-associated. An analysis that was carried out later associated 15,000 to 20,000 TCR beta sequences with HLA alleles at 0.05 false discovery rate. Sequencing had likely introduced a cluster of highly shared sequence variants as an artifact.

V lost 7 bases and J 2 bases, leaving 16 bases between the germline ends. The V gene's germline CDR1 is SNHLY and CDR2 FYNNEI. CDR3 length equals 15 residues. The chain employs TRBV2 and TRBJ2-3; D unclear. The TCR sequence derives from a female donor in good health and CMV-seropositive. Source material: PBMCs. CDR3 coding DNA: TGTGCCAGCATCCCGACTCCTCCAGACACAGATACGCAGTATTTT. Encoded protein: CASIPTPPDTDTQYF.